A single sample gave rise to the 16 T cell receptor beta chains below, sequenced in a study of patients and donors after allogeneic stem cell transplantation. TCRdb re-called the RT-PCR reads with MiXCR, one entry per CDR3 protein. Among 57,000 or so distinct CDR3 sequences listed, about an eighth were seen once. Sample: blood, either unsorted or a sorted T cell fraction (not recorded which). The receptors come from a human donor who was either an allogeneic HSCT recipient or a stem cell or donor lymphocyte infusion donor (not recorded which). It is not recorded whose cells these are; they may come from a transplant donor.

In this sample, this clonotype turned up a few times. The rearrangement links TRBV24-1 to TRBJ2-3; a possible D gene is TRBD2 (6 bases). Germline V gene sequence: CDR1 KGHDR, CDR2 SFDVKD. The V and J ends lost 7 bases and 3 bases respectively, with 13 bases between them. The CDR3 totals 14 residues. In nucleotides, the CDR3 is TGTGCCACCAGCCTGGACTACGAGACAGATACGCAGTATTTT. Translated: CATSLDYETDTQYF.

This clonotype turned up a few times. V gene TRBV7-8 combines with J gene TRBJ2-2; D perhaps matches TRBD2 (5 bases). Trimming took off 5 bases at V and 6 bases at J, with 16 bases between the two ends. The CDR3 spans 15 residues. The germline V gene encodes CDR1 SGHVS and CDR2 FQNEAQ. CDR3 loop: CASSPRPPSSGELFF. CDR3 nucleotides: TGTGCCAGCAGCCCCCGACCCCCTAGCTCCGGGGAGCTGTTTTTT.

The chain joins TRBV20-1 to TRBJ2-1, with a possible D match to TRBD2 (6 bases). The CDR3 is 12 amino acids. Looked up from germline, CDR1 is DFQATT and CDR2 is SNEGSKA (reference sequence). Trimming pared 4 bases from V and 7 bases from J, leaving 11 bases between. CDR3 region: CSATGTENEQFF. CDR3 nucleotides: TGCAGTGCTACAGGGACTGAAAATGAGCAGTTCTTC.

This clonotype came up many times. The chain recombines TRBV15 with TRBJ1-1; D is unclear. From germline, CDR1 is LNHNV and CDR2 YYDKDF (reference sequence). The CDR3 loop spans 14 amino acids. Trimming pared 1 base from V and 4 bases from J, leaving 10 bases between. In DNA, the CDR3 is TGTGCCACCAGCAGAGCTATCCCCGGCACTGAAGCTTTCTTT. It translates to CATSRAIPGTEAFF.

V usage is TRBV5-1 and J usage is TRBJ2-2; D is ambiguous. Trimming removed 5 bases at V and 2 bases at J, with 7 bases between. The CDR3 loop spans 13 amino acids. In germline, CDR1 is SGHRS, CDR2 YFSETQ. Written as DNA, the CDR3 is TGCGCCAGCAGTTCCAGCAACACCGGGGAGCTGTTTTTT. Its protein is CASSSSNTGELFF.

The chain combines TRBV12-3 or TRBV12-4 with TRBJ2-2, with TRBD2 matching 9 bases. The V gene end was trimmed by 2 bases and the J gene end by 5 bases; junction bases not matched to a gene: 6. CDR3 size: 16 residues. The CDR3 DNA reads TGTGCCAGCAGTTTAAGGCGGGAGGGCCCAACCGGGGAGCTGTTTTTT. Its protein is CASSLRREGPTGELFF.

This clonotype appeared many times. The chain links TRBV5-1 to TRBJ1-2; 7 nucleotides line up with TRBD1. V shed 4 bases and J 3 bases; nucleotides not matched to a gene: 6. The CDR3 covers 14 residues. Germline V CDR1 and CDR2: SGHRS, YFSETQ. This chain's CDR3 is CASSPGQEHYGYTF. The CDR3 DNA reads TGCGCCAGCAGCCCCGGACAGGAACACTATGGCTACACCTTC.

This clonotype was observed a few times. The V and J genes are TRBV7-9 and TRBJ2-1; 8 bases match TRBD2. V trimming: 0 bases; J trimming: 2 bases; junction bases outside the gene matches: 0. The CDR3 totals 15 residues. Germline CDR1 is SEHNR and CDR2 is FQNEAQ (reference sequence). The CDR3 coding sequence is TGTGCCAGCAGCTTAGCTAGCGGGGCCTACAATGAGCAGTTCTTC. It is translated as CASSLASGAYNEQFF.

This clonotype came up many times. The chain links TRBV12-3 or TRBV12-4 to TRBJ1-5; D is unresolved. The CDR3 runs 15 residues. Trimming shortened V by 1 base and J by 0 bases, and 7 bases separated the two germline ends. The CDR3 reads CASSLVRNSNQPQHF. CDR3 sequence (DNA): TGTGCCAGCAGTTTAGTCAGAAATAGCAATCAGCCCCAGCATTTT.

The gene calls are TRBV5-6 and TRBJ2-6; D not certain. Trimming cost V 4 bases and J 1 base, with 18 bases left between them. The germline V gene encodes CDR1 SGHDT and CDR2 YYEEEE. This CDR3 is 18 amino acids long. Written as DNA, the CDR3 is TGTGCCAGCAGCCTATCGTACACCGGTAAATCTGGGGCCAACGTCCTGACTTTC. This gives the protein CASSLSYTGKSGANVLTF.

The chain is built from TRBV13 and TRBJ2-7; D possibly corresponds to TRBD2 (5 bases). V was clipped by 8 bases and J by 5 bases, with 13 bases between them. Germline-derived CDR1 and CDR2 are PRHDT and FYEKMQ (reference sequence). This CDR3 has 12 residues. CDR3 DNA: TGTGCCAGCTCGGTGGGAGTTGACGAGCAGTACTTC. It encodes CASSVGVDEQYF.

V is TRBV7-6 and J is TRBJ1-2; 8 positions agree with TRBD1. Germline V lookup: CDR1 SGHVS, CDR2 FNYEAQ. The CDR3 consists of 16 residues. V shed 3 bases and J 4 bases; nucleotides not matched to a gene: 10. This CDR3 reads CASSFSGTGAFYGYTF. CDR3 nucleotides: TGTGCCAGCAGCTTCTCCGGGACAGGAGCCTTCTATGGCTACACCTTC.

Remarks on this clonotype: Germline and junction disagree at one end, which may indicate a read error. CDR3 sequence reads: CASSLEDSMAAHGCTF. The CDR3 DNA is TGTGCCAGCAGTTTAGAAGATAGTATGGCTGCCCATGGCTGCACCTTC. The chain employs TRBV12-3 or TRBV12-4 and TRBJ1-2; D gene uncertain. CDR3 size: 16 residues.

This clonotype was recorded at least ten times. The chain uses TRBV12-3 or TRBV12-4 and TRBJ2-7, with D uncertain. This CDR3 comprises 15 residues. The ends were cut back, 3 bases at V and 0 bases at J, with 12 bases in the middle. CDR3 residues: CASSLEELGSYEQYF. The CDR3 DNA follows: TGTGCCAGCAGTTTGGAAGAGTTAGGCTCCTACGAGCAGTACTTC.

This clonotype has more than one count but fewer than ten. The chain has TRBV11-2 and TRBJ2-3; D is possibly TRBD1 (6 bases). The germline V gene encodes CDR1 SGHAT and CDR2 FQNNGV. The CDR3 extends over 14 amino acids. V was trimmed by 8 bases and J by 4 bases, leaving 16 bases between them. CDR3 amino acids: CASSSYQGPDTQYF. The CDR3 region has the DNA TGTGCCAGCTCTTCGTACCAGGGGCCAGATACGCAGTATTTT.

This clonotype showed up just a few times. The chain combines TRBV15 with TRBJ2-1; the D is unclear. V lost 0 bases and J 5 bases, leaving 14 bases between the germline ends. From germline, CDR1 is LNHNV and CDR2 YYDKDF (reference sequence). The CDR3 has 16 amino acids. CDR3 in DNA: TGTGCCACCAGCAGAGATCGATTAATCGGTAACAATGAGCAGTTCTTC. The encoded protein is CATSRDRLIGNNEQFF. Together with reference TRBV15 and TRBJ2-1, the CDR3 gives the full variable domain: DAMVIQNPRYQVTQFGKPVTLSCSQTLNHNVMYWYQQKSSQAPKLLFHYYDKDFNNEADTPDNFQSRRPNTSFCFLDIRSPGLGDTAMYLCATSRDRLIGNNEQFFGPGTRLTVL.